This T cell receptor (beta chain) was identified in a study of cytomegalovirus exposure and HLA in healthy donors (dated 2017 in TCRdb). Background on the whole study: According to an earlier analysis of a few hundred of the donors, about 179 million T cells yielded some 110 million unique TCR beta sequences and around 300 Gb of sequence data. An early release covering 550 to 700 HLA-typed donors comprised 300 to 350 gigabases of sequencing data and 85 million to 100 million unique TCR sequences. Of the roughly 400 genotyped donors, about 84% fell in the genetic ancestry cluster associated with self-reported Caucasian donors. The study aimed to test whether signatures of past pathogen exposure could be identified by cataloging public T cell receptors. The study used immunosequencing to profile the T cell repertoires of approximately 640 subjects and linked those repertoires to cytomegalovirus serostatus. In addition to the first cohort of 666 subjects, a separate validation cohort of approximately 110 different subjects was used. To predict cytomegalovirus infection status, the study combined high-throughput TCR immunosequencing, statistical association of individual TCRs with disease status, and machine learning. A later analysis re-analyzed previously published TCR beta repertoires from roughly 600 donors and added high-resolution HLA genotyping to study TCR occurrence patterns. The later analysis used no new phenotypic data to find candidate immune exposures, relying instead on TCR beta sequences and their occurrence across donors. An earlier analysis of around 580 of the donors used high-throughput TCR beta sequencing to judge whether each TCR beta V gene segment behaved as functional or pseudogenic. Donor age, sex, ethnicity and CMV serostatus were compiled together with the repertoire data. A later genetic analysis used genome-wide SNP genotypes for about 60% of the roughly 670 donors, treating that subset as a discovery cohort. Every discovery cohort repertoire had been produced on one sequencing platform. Both class I and class II loci were covered by HLA typing, at four-digit resolution. Typing coverage varied by locus: about 620-630 donors for A, B, C, DRB1 and DQB1; under 550 for DQA1; 606 for DPA1; roughly 450 for DPB1. Four to six DR-DQ haplotypes were handled as single units for association and clustering because linkage in the cohort was strong. Among almost 400 genotyped donors of the cohort, an average of roughly 240,000 unique TCR beta nucleotide sequences were sequenced per donor, roughly a sixth of them non-productive.

Paper-wide results and their limitations: The study gave a list of about 160 TCR beta chains associated with cytomegalovirus. A cluster of highly shared sequence variants was judged likely to represent a technical artifact of the sequencing pipeline. Several of the top co-occurrence clusters appeared to be linked to parvovirus B19, influenza, CMV and Epstein-Barr virus, according to a later analysis. In an earlier analysis of 587 of the donors, most TCR beta V segments were observed in productive rearrangements about 90% or about 30% of the time, broadly matching IMGT annotations. The classifier was reported to diagnose cytomegalovirus status with high specificity and sensitivity in both the original cohort and the validation cohort. Seventeen rarely observed V segments, including chromosome 9 orphons, were excluded from the earlier analysis of about 610 of the donors because counts were too low. V-gene and J-gene trimming of TCR beta chains was associated with a missense DCLRE1C variant in a later genetic analysis, and the association was replicated in an independent cohort. In a later analysis, TCR association rates were found to vary across HLA loci, with the most associated TCRs seen for DRB1 alleles and the fewest for HLA-C alleles. Across donors, most TCR sequences were observed very rarely, whereas some public TCRs were present in many individuals. HLA typing was unavailable for some donors at each locus, so association tests used only the typed subset. Strong co-occurrence of HLA alleles, especially DR and DQ, made assigning TCR associations to individual alleles difficult. Only TCR beta chains were sequenced in this cohort, and the absence of alpha or paired-chain data limited detectable features. The only immune exposure information available for the cohort was CMV serostatus. Some IMGT-functional V segments, including TRBV6-2 and TRBV6-3, could not be told apart with the 87-base-pair reads, so those segments were excluded. A further reported finding was that TCR beta sequences accurately predicted the HLA-A and HLA-B alleles for most subjects in the first cohort. The authors suggested that the approach could potentially be extended to other disease states and immunological phenotypes. Roughly uniform sequencing depth across donors was assumed in presence/absence analyses, although this assumption may not hold. In vitro tests confirmed that a few of the cytomegalovirus-associated TCR beta chains recognize cytomegalovirus antigens. Correlated functional status among segregating V segments might be attributable to linkage disequilibrium, but an unknown experimental factor could not be ruled out. In a later analysis, HLA-associated TCR beta chains showed more clonal expansion and lower generation probabilities than non-associated chains that were equally common. A later genetic analysis reported fewer N-insertions in productive TCRs among donors in an Asian-associated ancestry cluster than the approximately 700-donor mean. According to a later analysis, most CMV-associated TCR beta chains appeared to be HLA-restricted, and the HLA associations seemed to be driven largely by CMV exposure. A later analysis associated 16,951 TCR beta sequences with specific HLA alleles at a false discovery rate of 0.05.

The cohort consisted of hundreds of healthy bone marrow donors. All cohort members were sampled while nominally healthy, although unrecorded immune exposures were likely present. The donor tested CMV seronegative, placing the donor among the 350 to 400 seronegative members of the cohort. A peripheral blood sample was provided by each donor, and peripheral blood mononuclear cells were used for TCR beta sequencing. The Qiagen DNeasy Blood Extraction Kit was used to extract genomic DNA from the blood cell samples. As regards this clone: Its binding antigen is unknown. No base-level quality is on record; no much larger clone is a single base apart.

Library preparation used the immunoSEQ multiplex PCR assay. A mixture of 60 forward primers for TCR Vbeta segments and 13 reverse primers for TCR Jbeta segments was used in the multiplex PCR. The CDR3 region of rearranged TCR beta genes was amplified from genomic DNA with a multiplex PCR assay. The Illumina HiSeq System was used to sequence the amplified TCR beta libraries as 87-base-pair reads. Per the authors' processing: A later analysis tallied 75 million to 95 million unique TCR beta chains across the 666 repertoires, and about 12 million of those chains were shared by two or more donors. Raw reads were error-corrected and collapsed into unique sequences by a nearest-neighbor algorithm in which closely related sequences were merged to remove PCR and sequencing errors. CDR3 sequences were aligned to IMGT reference sequences to assign V, D and J gene segments. For a sequence to be retained, a match of at least six nucleotides to both a V gene segment and a J gene segment was required. A rearrangement counted as productive if the CDR3 had no stop codons and remained in frame with V and J, and every other rearrangement counted as non-productive. CDR3 was defined by IMGT convention, running from the second conserved V-encoded cysteine to the conserved J-encoded phenylalanine. In an earlier analysis of more than 550 of the donors, sequences lacking an unambiguous match to a single V gene segment were excluded. An earlier analysis of some 500 of the donors classified V segments as functional when productive rearrangements were above 56.7% and as segregating when the standard deviation between donors was above 5%. A statistical classification framework was built to diagnose cytomegalovirus status from the catalog of TCR beta chain sequences. V and J gene assignment, in a later analysis, came from comparing TCR nucleotide sequences with IMGT/GENE-DB human TR gene sequences. The TCRdist pipeline was used in a later analysis to assign CDR3 sequences and most-parsimonious VDJ recombination scenarios. A later analysis defined each TCR beta chain by its CDR3 amino acid sequence plus V-gene family, and excluded reads lacking a unique V-gene family. In a later analysis, fewer than 600 highly shared, low-generation-probability nucleotide sequences were removed to address suspected cross-contamination and a sequencing artifact. For each public chain, a later analysis derived a clonal expansion index from normalized ranks of inferred template counts within each repertoire. In a later analysis, generation probabilities were computed using a VDJ recombination model fitted to out-of-frame rearrangements, and the results were checked against IGoR. A later analysis scored TCR-TCR, TCR-HLA and TCR-CMV co-occurrence with hypergeometric tests, applying a repertoire-size bias correction to TCR pairs. In a later analysis, false discovery rates were estimated by permuting HLA or CMV assignments 20 times. In a later analysis, co-occurring TCRs were grouped using DBSCAN, with TCRdist sequence similarity added in when clustering inside HLA-allele-positive subsets. Repertoires with fewer than 30,000 or more than 120,000 public chains were left out of co-occurrence clustering, as were five repertoires with anomalous nucleotide sharing. This is the immuneACCESS table as TCRdb keeps it, with only in-frame sequences that have V and J called. A part of the clones is gone; compared with another copy, unresolved V genes explain less than half, and the rest is unexplained. For V, J and clone size, that table is used; D and trimming come from the DNA. Here the sample has 200,000 or so clones; approximately 80% occur a single time. 15% of the sample belongs to the ten largest clones.

The CDR3 covers 13 residues, taking in both the cysteine and the phenylalanine. This entry keeps only the CDR3 DNA: 39 bases, framed from base 1. Taken from the germline V gene, the CDR1 and CDR2 loops are SGDLS and YYNGEE. V lost 3 bases and J lost 4 bases, and the count of bases not matched to a germline gene is 1. The sequence was collected from a man aged 35-49 years in good health and CMV-seronegative. The receptor chain draws on TRBV9 and TRBJ2-1, with 7 bases aligning to TRBD2. The sample taken for sequencing was PBMCs. The DNA is as follows: TGTGCCAGCAGCGCAGCGGGGTACAATGAGCAGTTCTTC. It codes for CASSAAGYNEQFF.